This is a list of T cell receptor beta chains from one sample in a study of CD8 T cells in Susac syndrome. A single record per CDR3 protein comes from TCRdb applying MiXCR to the immunoSEQ multiplex PCR reads. This sample yields about 240,000 distinct CDR3 sequences, of which 95% to 97% are seen a single time; about 0.1% belongs to the top ten. Sequencing was performed on CD4+ T cells from PBMCs. These receptors all come from a human donor with Susac syndrome. Each CDR3 is given with its conserved first and last residue. Fields, in order: clone size, D gene, V gene, J gene, CDR3 protein, CDR3 DNA. A D gene is named only where the DNA matches it firmly. Clone size is stated in some rows and not others, as once, few, many or a class when expanded.

once	.	TRBV11-2	TRBJ2-5	CASSLDLETQYF	TGTGCCAGCAGCTTAGATTTGGAGACCCAGTACTTC
.	.	TRBV15	TRBJ2-1	CATSKANNEQFF	TGTGCCACCAGCAAAGCCAACAATGAGCAGTTCTTC
.	.	TRBV2	TRBJ2-7	CASSEHSAAFEQYF	TGTGCCAGCAGTGAACATAGTGCCGCTTTCGAGCAGTACTTC
.	TRBD1	TRBV27	TRBJ1-5	CASSLKTGIGQPQHF	TGTGCCAGCAGTTTGAAGACAGGGATAGGGCAGCCCCAGCATTTT
.	TRBD2	TRBV4-2	TRBJ2-5	CASSQDPPGGETQYF	TGTGCCAGCAGCCAAGATCCCCCGGGGGGAGAGACCCAGTACTTC
.	.	TRBV30	TRBJ2-1	CAWSADGHGGIRGPYNEQFF	TGTGCCTGGAGTGCTGACGGACACGGGGGAATAAGAGGGCCATACAATGAGCAGTTCTTC
.	.	TRBV9	TRBJ1-1	CASSVGGGESTEAFF	TGTGCCAGCAGCGTAGGTGGGGGCGAGAGCACTGAAGCTTTCTTT
.	TRBD1	TRBV15	TRBJ2-7	CATSRITTGMIYEQYF	TGTGCCACCAGCAGAATCACGACAGGGATGATCTACGAGCAGTACTTC
.	.	TRBV15	TRBJ1-1	CATSRDPGERAFF	TGTGCCACCAGCAGAGATCCCGGGGAGAGGGCTTTCTTT
once	TRBD1	TRBV28	TRBJ2-7	CASSLAQGTYEQYF	TGTGCCAGCAGTTTAGCACAGGGGACCTACGAGCAGTACTTC
.	TRBD2	TRBV12-3/TRBV12-4	TRBJ2-3	CASRGSGRSDTQYF	TGTGCCAGCAGGGGTAGCGGGAGATCAGATACGCAGTATTTT
.	.	TRBV20-1	TRBJ1-1	CSATPHDTEAFF	TGCAGTGCCACCCCCCATGACACTGAAGCTTTCTTT
.	.	TRBV18	TRBJ1-5	CASSEQGSQPQHF	TGTGCCAGCTCCGAGCAGGGAAGTCAGCCCCAGCATTTT
.	.	TRBV12-3/TRBV12-4	TRBJ2-2	CASRLHGGELFF	TGTGCCAGCAGACTACATGGTGGGGAGCTGTTTTTT
.	.	TRBV5-1	TRBJ2-2	CATRSGNTGELFF	TGCGCCACGCGAAGCGGGAACACCGGGGAGCTGTTTTTT
.	.	TRBV24-1	TRBJ1-5	CATSAATGALGPQHF	TGTGCCACCAGTGCCGCGACAGGCGCCCTCGGGCCCCAGCATTTT
.	.	TRBV7-9	TRBJ2-4	CASSLGSGSDIQYF	TGTGCCAGCAGCTTAGGCTCTGGGAGTGACATTCAGTACTTC
.	.	TRBV4-1	TRBJ2-5	CASSQESRRLETQYF	TGCGCCAGCAGCCAAGAGTCTCGGCGCTTAGAGACCCAGTACTTC
once	.	TRBV25-1	TRBJ2-2	CASSELRGTGKTGELFF	TGTGCCAGCAGTGAACTACGGGGGACCGGTAAAACCGGGGAGCTGTTTTTT
.	.	TRBV7-3	TRBJ2-3	CASSSYRGGGTDTQYF	TGTGCCAGCAGCTCGTACAGGGGAGGGGGCACAGATACGCAGTATTTT
.	TRBD2	TRBV29-1	TRBJ2-1	CSVVTSGVGNEQFF	TGCAGCGTTGTGACTAGCGGGGTCGGCAATGAGCAGTTCTTC
.	TRBD2	TRBV29-1	TRBJ2-7	CSVVVAGYEQYF	TGCAGCGTTGTAGTAGCGGGCTACGAGCAGTACTTC
.	TRBD1	TRBV9	TRBJ2-1	CASSHQGRGDRVGEQFF	TGTGCCAGCAGCCACCAGGGACGAGGGGACAGGGTAGGTGAGCAGTTCTTC
.	.	TRBV9	TRBJ2-5	CASSVGGAHQETQYF	TGTGCCAGCAGCGTAGGTGGCGCCCACCAAGAGACCCAGTACTTC
.	TRBD2	TRBV18	TRBJ2-1	CASLTLTAGGPREQFF	TGTGCCAGCCTTACCCTAACGGCGGGAGGTCCTCGGGAGCAGTTCTTC
.	.	TRBV13	TRBJ1-5	CASSLGPGQLFEPQHF	TGTGCCAGCAGCTTAGGCCCGGGCCAACTATTCGAGCCCCAGCATTTT
.	.	TRBV5-6	TRBJ1-2	CASSLSGFSGYGYTF	TGTGCCAGCAGCTTGTCGGGGTTTAGCGGCTATGGCTACACCTTC
.	.	TRBV27	TRBJ1-1	CASGITEAFF	TGTGCCAGCGGTATCACTGAAGCTTTCTTT
.	.	TRBV27	TRBJ1-5	CASSAQGGRNQPQHF	TGTGCCAGCAGTGCCCAGGGAGGCCGCAATCAGCCCCAGCATTTT
once	.	TRBV18	TRBJ1-5	CASSSLDSRSNQPQHF	TGTGCCAGCTCATCACTCGACAGTCGAAGCAATCAGCCCCAGCATTTT